This TCR beta chain was recorded in a study of blood T cell repertoires in COVID-19 (dated by TCRdb to the early 2020s). Background for the entire study: The collaborator samples originated in the United States, Italy and Spain and spanned the acute and convalescent phases of COVID-19. A de-identified subject ID, COVID-19 status, age in years and sex were almost always included in the sample metadata. The material from the prospective study consisted of cDNA or gDNA derived from T cells, B-cell-depleted T cells, or PBMCs. Where HLA class I and class II types were available, the types were taken from metadata supplied by the sample provider, not from assay-based typing. The dataset comprised deeply sampled blood TCRbeta repertoires from subjects exposed to, actively infected with, or recovered from COVID-19. The repertoires were made available in a free public database intended to serve as a resource for research on the immune response to SARS-CoV-2. Samples came from the ongoing ImmuneRACE study (first 160 participants) plus 1,254 subjects from 6 global collaborators.

Participants in the prospective study were enrolled through a virtual design, were aged about 18 to 89 years, and lived in roughly 25 United States geographic areas. Cohort assignment in the prospective study relied on participant-reported clinical history from a screening survey and a study questionnaire. For ImmuneRACE Cohort 3, a participant was defined as recovered based on two consecutive negative NP/OP PCR tests, clearance by a healthcare professional, or resolution of symptoms. In the prospective study, whole blood, serum and a nasopharyngeal or oropharyngeal swab were collected from each participant by mobile phlebotomists. Additional blood draws and questionnaires over an approximately 2-month period could optionally be provided by prospective study participants. Before DNA extraction, blood samples from the prospective study were shipped at room temperature or frozen. Comment on this clone: No cognate antigen has been identified for it. Nothing much larger sits one base from this clone, and base qualities are not available.

TCRbeta CDR3 regions were amplified from genomic DNA by means of the immunoSEQ Assay, a bias-controlled multiplex PCR. Per the authors' processing: The number of nucleated cells in each sample was estimated by amplification of reference gene primers within the assay. To quantify the absolute abundance of each unique TCRbeta CDR3 rearrangement, sequence reads were collapsed and filtered. For each sample, productive Simpson clonality was calculated as the square root of Simpson's diversity index across productive rearrangements. The clones in this table, taken by TCRdb from immuneACCESS, are in-frame only. Not every clone is retained; where verified, under half of the shortfall comes from an unresolved V gene, and the cause of the rest is unknown. D and trimming come from the DNA, and the V and J calls and clone size come from that table. This sample comprises a few hundred thousand clones, 70% to 90% of them detected only once. The biggest ten clones account for under 11% of the sample.

What the work shows at the level of the full study, not this receptor alone: How much clinical and demographic metadata was included differed by source and by participant, and the metadata was provided uncurated.

The trim is 6 bases for V and 3 bases for J, with a gap of 21 bases between the germline ends. The CDR3 runs 16 amino acids, cysteine and phenylalanine included. CDR3 DNA is the only sequence kept; it has 48 bases, read in frame from the first base. Reading the germline V gene gives CDR1 MDHEN and CDR2 SYDVKM. Sequencing was carried out using PBMCs or T cells enriched from blood (not recorded which). Recombination linked TRBV28 to TRBJ2-7; a tentative D match to TRBD2 spans 5 bases. This TCR derives from a woman aged 18-35 years who had recovered from COVID-19. The CDR3 has the sequence CASSQGGSSSGYEQYF. The bases read TGTGCCAGCAGCCAAGGTGGGAGTAGCTCGGGCTACGAGCAGTACTTC.